This T cell receptor (beta chain) was captured in a study of T-cell reconstitution after alpha-beta-depleted transplantation in children. This sample's TCRbeta library carried unique molecular identifier barcodes. Via MiXCR, TCRdb re-called the PCR reads, giving one row per CDR3 protein. This table has roughly 74,000 distinct CDR3 sequences, over 15% appearing once. This clonotype appeared a few times. Germline V gene sequence: CDR1 SGHDT, CDR2 YYEEEE. V lost 0 bases and J 11 bases, leaving 11 bases between the germline ends. This CDR3 has 12 residues. The sample consisted of PBMCs, mostly from graft donor cells, taken 360 days after TCRalphabeta/CD19-depleted stem cell transplant. The sequence was obtained from a male patient aged 2-15 years who had a stem cell transplant for acute lymphoblastic leukemia, so the T cells may come from the graft donor. This rearrangement joins TRBV5-6 to TRBJ1-1; weak D call: TRBD1 (5 bases). CDR3: CASSLGDWGAFF. CDR3 nucleotide sequence: TGTGCCAGCAGCTTGGGGGACTGGGGGGCTTTCTTT.